The table lists the clone carrying this T cell receptor (beta chain) with a count of one. Antigen specificity is unknown. The sample originates from a study of cytomegalovirus exposure and HLA in healthy donors. Study background: The roughly 110 validation repertoires matched the roughly 650 first-cohort repertoires in platform, a later analysis reported. Study-level points and caveats: It was found in a later analysis that first-cohort TCR clusters tended to co-occur in the 100 to 150 validation repertoires. The study recorded some 160 TCR beta chains that were cytomegalovirus-associated.

Separate from the roughly 670-subject first cohort, the roughly 120-subject validation cohort was the one that the donors belonged to. CDR3 size: 14 residues. Between the trimmed V and J ends, which lost 5 bases and 2 bases, there was a span of 16 bases. Germline CDR1 GTSNPN, CDR2 SVGIG (reference sequence). Profiling relied on immunoSEQ multiplex PCR, and the TCRdb table lists in-frame clones only, not all of them. This repertoire shows approximately 98,000 clones, approximately 86% found once; its top ten account for 3%. Sequenced input: PBMCs. This sequence originates from a woman aged 18-35 years in good health and CMV-seronegative. The V call is TRBV30, the J call TRBJ2-7; the D gene is possibly TRBD1 (6 bases). CDR3 sequence: CAWDPGVGAYEQYF. The CDR3 DNA is TGTGCCTGGGATCCAGGGGTAGGGGCCTACGAGCAGTACTTC. Based on the CDR3 plus reference TRBV30 and TRBJ2-7, the full variable domain is SQTIHQWPATLVQPVGSPLSLECTVEGTSNPNLYWYRQAAGRGLQLLFYSVGIGQISSEVPQNLSASRPQDRQFILSSKKLLLSDSGFYLCAWDPGVGAYEQYFGPGTRLTVT.